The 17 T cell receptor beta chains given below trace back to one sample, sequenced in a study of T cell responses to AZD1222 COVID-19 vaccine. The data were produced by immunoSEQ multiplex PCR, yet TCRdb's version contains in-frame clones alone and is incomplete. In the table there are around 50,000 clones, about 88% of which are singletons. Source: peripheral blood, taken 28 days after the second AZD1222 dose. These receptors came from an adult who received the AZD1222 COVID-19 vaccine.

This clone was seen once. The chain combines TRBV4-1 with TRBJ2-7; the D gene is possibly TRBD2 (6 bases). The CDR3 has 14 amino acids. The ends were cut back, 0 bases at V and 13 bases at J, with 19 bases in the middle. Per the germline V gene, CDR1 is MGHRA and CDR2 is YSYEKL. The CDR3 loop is CASSQESGLAMLYF. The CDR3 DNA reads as TGCGCCAGCAGCCAAGAGAGCGGCCTAGCGATGCTATACTTC.

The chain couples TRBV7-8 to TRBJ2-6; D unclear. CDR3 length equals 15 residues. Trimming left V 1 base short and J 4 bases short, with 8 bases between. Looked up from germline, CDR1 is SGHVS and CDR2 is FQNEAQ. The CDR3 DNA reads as TGTGCCAGCAGCTTAGGGTCCAGGGGGGCCAACGTCCTGACTTTC. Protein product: CASSLGSRGANVLTF.

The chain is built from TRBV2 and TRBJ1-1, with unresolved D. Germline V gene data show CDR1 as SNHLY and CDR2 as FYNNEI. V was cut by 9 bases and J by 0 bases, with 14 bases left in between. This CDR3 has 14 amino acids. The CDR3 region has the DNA TGTGCCAGTCCCCCAGTGCGGATGAACACTGAAGCTTTCTTT. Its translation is CASPPVRMNTEAFF.

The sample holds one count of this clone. The CDR3 nucleotides read TGCGCCAGCAGCTGGACACCCACAGATACGCAGTATTTT. It is translated as CASSWTPTDTQYF. The genes are TRBV5-1 and TRBJ2-3; TRBD1 is a possible D gene (5 bases). V lost 3 bases to trimming and J lost 2 bases, with 7 bases between them. The CDR3 contains 13 residues. CDR1 SGHRS and CDR2 YFSETQ come from the germline V gene. The entire variable domain, with the rest obtained from reference TRBV5-1 and TRBJ2-3, is as follows: KAGVTQTPRYLIKTRGQQVTLSCSPISGHRSVSWYQQTPGQGLQFLFEYFSETQRNKGNFPGRFSGRQFSNSRSEMNVSTLELGDSALYLCASSWTPTDTQYFGPGTRLTVL.

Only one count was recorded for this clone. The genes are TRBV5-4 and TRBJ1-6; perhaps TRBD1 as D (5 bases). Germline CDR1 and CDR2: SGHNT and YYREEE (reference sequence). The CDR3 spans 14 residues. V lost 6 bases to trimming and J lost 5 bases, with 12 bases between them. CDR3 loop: CASKDMRDNSPLHF. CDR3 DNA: TGTGCCAGCAAGGACATGAGGGATAATTCACCCCTCCACTTT.

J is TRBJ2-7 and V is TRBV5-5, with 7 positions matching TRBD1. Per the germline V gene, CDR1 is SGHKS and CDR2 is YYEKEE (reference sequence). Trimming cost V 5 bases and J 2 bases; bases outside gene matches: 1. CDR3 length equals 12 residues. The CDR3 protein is CASSQGAYEQYF. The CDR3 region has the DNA TGTGCCAGCAGTCAGGGGGCCTACGAGCAGTACTTC.

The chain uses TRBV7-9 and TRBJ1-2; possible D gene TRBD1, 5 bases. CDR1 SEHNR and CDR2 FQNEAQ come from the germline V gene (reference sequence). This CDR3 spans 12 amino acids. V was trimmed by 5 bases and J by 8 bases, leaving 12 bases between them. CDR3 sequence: CASSLREGGYTF. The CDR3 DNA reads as TGTGCCAGCAGCCTCAGGGAGGGCGGCTACACCTTC.

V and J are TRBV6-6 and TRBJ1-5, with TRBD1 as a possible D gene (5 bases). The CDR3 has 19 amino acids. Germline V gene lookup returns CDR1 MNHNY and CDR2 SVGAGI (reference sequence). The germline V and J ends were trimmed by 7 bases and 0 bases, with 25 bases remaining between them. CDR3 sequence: CASTRAGLRTLYSNQPQHF. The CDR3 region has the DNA TGTGCCAGCACTCGCGCGGGACTACGTACCCTCTATAGCAATCAGCCCCAGCATTTT.

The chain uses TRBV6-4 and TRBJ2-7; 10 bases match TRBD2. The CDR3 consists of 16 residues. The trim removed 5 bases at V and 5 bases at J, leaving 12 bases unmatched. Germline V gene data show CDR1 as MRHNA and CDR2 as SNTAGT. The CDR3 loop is CASSMSSGGPLHEQYF. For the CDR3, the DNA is TGTGCCAGCAGTATGTCTAGCGGGGGCCCCCTCCACGAGCAGTACTTC.

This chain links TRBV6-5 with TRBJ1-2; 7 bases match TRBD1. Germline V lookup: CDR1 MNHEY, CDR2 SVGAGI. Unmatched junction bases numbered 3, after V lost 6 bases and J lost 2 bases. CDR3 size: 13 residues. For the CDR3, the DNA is TGTGCCAGCAGCCGGGGACAGAACTATGGCTACACCTTC. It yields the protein CASSRGQNYGYTF.

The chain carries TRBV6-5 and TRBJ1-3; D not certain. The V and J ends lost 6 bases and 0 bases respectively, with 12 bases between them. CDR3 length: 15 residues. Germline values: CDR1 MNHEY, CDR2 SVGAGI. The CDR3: CASSVWVGSGNTIYF. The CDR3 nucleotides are TGTGCCAGCAGCGTGTGGGTGGGCTCTGGAAACACCATATATTTT.

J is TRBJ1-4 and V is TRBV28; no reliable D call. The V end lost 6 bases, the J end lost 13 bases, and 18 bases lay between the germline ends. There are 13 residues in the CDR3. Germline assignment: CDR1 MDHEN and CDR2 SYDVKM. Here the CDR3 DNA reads TGTGCCAGCAGCCTTGCCTCACCTGAGGGACTGTTTTTT. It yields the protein CASSLASPEGLFF.

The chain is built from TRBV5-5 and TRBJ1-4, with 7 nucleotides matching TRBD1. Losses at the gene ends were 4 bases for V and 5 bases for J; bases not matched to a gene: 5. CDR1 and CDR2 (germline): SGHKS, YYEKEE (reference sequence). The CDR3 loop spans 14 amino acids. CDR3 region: CASSSGTANEKLFF. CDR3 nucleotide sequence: TGTGCCAGCAGCAGCGGGACAGCAAATGAAAAACTGTTTTTT.

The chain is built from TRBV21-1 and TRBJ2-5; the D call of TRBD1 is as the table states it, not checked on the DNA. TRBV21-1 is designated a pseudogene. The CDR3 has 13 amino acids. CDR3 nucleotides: TGTGCCAGCGGAGGGGACAGCCAAGAGACCCAGTACTTC. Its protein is CASGGDSQETQYF.

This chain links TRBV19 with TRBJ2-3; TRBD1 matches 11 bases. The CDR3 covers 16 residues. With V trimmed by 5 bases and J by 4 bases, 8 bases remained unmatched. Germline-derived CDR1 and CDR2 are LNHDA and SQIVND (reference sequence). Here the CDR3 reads CASSLLDRGHADTQYF. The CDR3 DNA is TGTGCCAGTAGTCTTCTGGACAGGGGGCATGCAGATACGCAGTATTTT.

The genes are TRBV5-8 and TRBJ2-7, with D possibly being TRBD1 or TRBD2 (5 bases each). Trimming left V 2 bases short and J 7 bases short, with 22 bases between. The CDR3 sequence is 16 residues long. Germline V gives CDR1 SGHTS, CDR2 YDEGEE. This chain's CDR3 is CASSLPRDGKGWEQYF. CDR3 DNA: TGTGCCAGCAGCTTACCCCGGGACGGAAAAGGGTGGGAGCAGTACTTC.

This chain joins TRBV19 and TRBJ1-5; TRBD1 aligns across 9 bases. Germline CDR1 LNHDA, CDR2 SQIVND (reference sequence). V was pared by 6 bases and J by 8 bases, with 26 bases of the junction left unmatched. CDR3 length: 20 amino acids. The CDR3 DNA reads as TGTGCCAGTAGCATCGGGACAGGGAGGACGGGCGTGAATAAGAAGGAGCCCCAGCATTTT. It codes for CASSIGTGRTGVNKKEPQHF.